This T cell receptor (beta chain) stems from a study of cytomegalovirus exposure and HLA in healthy donors. Overall study findings and caveats: A few V segments could not be told apart, such as TRBV6-2 and TRBV6-3, and were left out. Association of a missense DCLRE1C variant with TCR beta V- and J-gene trimming was reported in a later analysis. The majority of TCR sequences were rare, yet some public TCRs appeared in many donors. Immune exposure information comprised only CMV serostatus.

PCR involved 60 Vbeta and 13 Jbeta primers. Only in-frame clones appear in the TCRdb table, and some are missing; sequencing was by immunoSEQ multiplex PCR. The repertoire consists of about 88,000 clones, with 75% to 90% occurring once and the leading ten covering about 2.5%. J gave up 5 bases and V 6 bases, and 14 bases lay outside the gene matches. CDR3 length: 17 residues. Germline loops: CDR1 MNHEY, CDR2 SMNVEV (reference sequence). As to this clone: Its specificity is not known.

The clonotype comes from a young man in good health and CMV-seronegative. The sequencing input was PBMCs. This chain joins TRBV27 and TRBJ2-3; TRBD2 matches 10 bases. In nucleotides, the CDR3 is TGTGCCAGCAGGTTTAAAGCTAGCGGGAGAGGAGGAGATACGCAGTATTTT. Encoded protein: CASRFKASGRGGDTQYF.